The clone carrying this TCR beta chain was found a few times. Antigen unknown. Investigators isolated RNA and reverse transcribed it into cDNA to act as the sequencing template. Measured with immunoSEQ multiplex PCR; TCRdb has only the in-frame clones, and not every one. The sample lists under 350,000 clones; 55% to 70% were seen once. This sample's treatment: oral pan-JAK inhibitor, 5-10 mg twice daily. The sample originates from a study of CD8+ T cells in alopecia areata. Notes on the study in general: In lesional scalp, particularly from alopecia totalis/universalis, clonality was higher than in normal scalp.

The CDR3 is 12 amino acids. Germline-derived CDR1 and CDR2 are SQVTM and ANQGSEA. Between the trimmed V and J ends, which lost 4 bases and 10 bases, there was a span of 14 bases. Here the sequenced sample was CD4+ T cells sorted from blood, taken at week 24, from a patient treated with tofacitinib. This clonotype was obtained from a human donor with alopecia areata. This chain uses TRBV29-1 with TRBJ2-1; D remains unclear. CDR3 region: CSVVKGFAEQFF. For the CDR3, the DNA is TGCAGCGTTGTAAAAGGGTTTGCGGAGCAGTTCTTC.